This TCR beta chain originates from a study of beta chain features in type 1 diabetes (dated by TCRdb to the late 2010s). Concerning the study at large: No differences in mean age, gender distribution, total cell number or subset yield were found between patients and healthy donors. A total of roughly 99,000,000 sorted cells were examined across all samples, and the number of cells per subset was strongly correlated with RNA yield. Naive and central memory subsets were obtained from all 28 donors, but regulatory and stem cell-like memory subsets were isolated from only 8 patients and roughly eight healthy donors. In the study, TCRB repertoires of sorted circulating CD4+ T cell subsets from recently diagnosed type 1 diabetes patients were compared with those of matched healthy donors. Findings and caveats that apply to the study as a whole: In all four CD4+ subsets, TCRB CDR3 length was moderately but significantly shorter in type 1 diabetes patients. Only small numbers of individuals were included in the HLA sub-analyses, which left unresolved whether HLA type had any influence on TCRB rearrangement. Shorter templates might be favored by PCR, yet because patient and control samples were amplified and corrected together, any such skew would affect both groups equally. Fewer insertions and more nucleotide deletions at VDJ recombination sites were observed in patients with type 1 diabetes, implying thymic rearrangement abnormalities. Because cDNA was sequenced instead of genomic DNA, activated cells with high expression could be over-represented, although the groups did not differ in activation or CD3 levels. Naive, central memory and regulatory TCRB repertoires appeared more similar among patients than among healthy donors.

Each donor gave one peripheral blood draw, averaging roughly 0.11 L, which was collected into heparinised tubes. Naive, central memory, regulatory and stem cell-like memory CD4+ T cells were sorted on a BD FACSAria II using a panel including CD45RO, CCR7, CD25, CD127, CD95 and CD27. Purity was above 98% for every sorted population. Right away, PBMCs were isolated by Lymphoprep density gradient centrifugation and were stained directly, with no culture step. To minimize batch effects, samples were stained and sorted in pairs, one healthy donor with one patient per experiment. As to this clone: The specificity of this receptor is unknown. Base quality data are lacking; no much larger clone is found one base away.

The entire amount of isolated RNA was reverse transcribed using the High Capacity cDNA Reverse Transcription Kit, so the sequenced TCRB transcripts were expressed ones. Naive, central memory and regulatory T cell samples underwent deep immunoSEQ sequencing, averaging around 3.7 million total reads per sample. Sorted cells were lysed in RLT buffer and RNA was extracted with DNase-treated RNeasy Micro or Mini kits, depending on cell number. To prevent cross-contamination, each cell subset was processed individually, whereas patient and healthy donor samples were processed jointly. The immunoSEQ multiplex PCR was used to amplify TCRB sequences from cDNA, yielding 87-bp fragments that span the CDR3 region. The amplicons were sequenced using the Illumina HiSeq platform. The published analysis was carried out like this. Synthetic template baselines were used to correct PCR bias computationally, reads within Hamming distance 2 were collapsed together, and singletons that could not be merged were discarded. Reads were aligned to IMGT to assign V, D and J genes, CDR3 length, and insertions or deletions at six rearrangement sites. Within each subset, clonotype counts were normalized to sorted cell number, after which true diversity and Gini coefficients were computed with the tcR R package. The overlap coefficient, calculated on TCRB nucleotide sequences, was used to quantify repertoire sharing. Out-of-frame TCRB sequences from naive cells were analyzed as a proxy for the pre-selection repertoire. Held by TCRdb, this immuneACCESS table contains in-frame sequences only and omits some clones. Under half of the omission traces to an unresolved V gene where checked; the cause of the rest is unknown. V, J and clone size reflect that table, while D and trimming were determined from the DNA. Recorded for this sample are about 650,000 clones; about an eighth of them occurred a single time. Around 0.12% of the sample goes to the ten largest clones.

This sequence originates from a man aged 25 to 40 with type 1 diabetes. Material for sequencing was naive CD4+ T cells from blood. The cell subset or site label, as the study defines it: true naive CD4+ T cells.

This receptor carries the CDR3 CASGPPEGRVGTEAFF. The DNA sequence reads TGTGCCAGCGGCCCCCCGGAGGGGCGAGTAGGAACTGAAGCTTTCTTT. The rearranged segments are TRBV25-1 and TRBJ1-1, with TRBD1 tentatively as D gene (5 bases match). At the junction V is shortened by 8 bases and J by 5 bases, with 24 bases in between. Per the germline V gene, MGHDK is the CDR1 and SYGVNS is the CDR2. The CDR3 spans 16 residues, from the cysteine through the phenylalanine. The sequence is cut down to CDR3 DNA, 48 bases in frame from base 1. The full variable domain, completed from the reference TRBV25-1 and TRBJ1-1 proteins outside the CDR3, reads EADIYQTPRYLVIGTGKKITLECSQTMGHDKMYWYQQDPGMELHLIHYSYGVNSTEKGDLSSESTVSRIRTEHFPLTLESARPSHTSQYLCASGPPEGRVGTEAFFGQGTRLTVV.